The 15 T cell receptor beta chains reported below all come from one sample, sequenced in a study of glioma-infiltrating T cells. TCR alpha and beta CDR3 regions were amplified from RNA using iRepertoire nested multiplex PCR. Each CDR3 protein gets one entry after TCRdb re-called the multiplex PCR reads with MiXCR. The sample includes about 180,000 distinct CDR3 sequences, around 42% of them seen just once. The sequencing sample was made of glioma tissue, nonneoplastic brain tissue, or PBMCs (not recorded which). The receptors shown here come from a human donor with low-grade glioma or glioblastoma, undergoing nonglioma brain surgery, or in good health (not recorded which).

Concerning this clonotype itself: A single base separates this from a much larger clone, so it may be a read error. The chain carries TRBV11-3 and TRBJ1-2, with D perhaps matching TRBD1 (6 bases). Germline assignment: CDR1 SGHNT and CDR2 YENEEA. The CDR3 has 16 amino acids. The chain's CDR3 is CASTSSKTGLYYGCTF. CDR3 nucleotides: TGTGCCAGCACCTCATCGAAGACAGGTCTTTACTATGGCTGCACCTTC.

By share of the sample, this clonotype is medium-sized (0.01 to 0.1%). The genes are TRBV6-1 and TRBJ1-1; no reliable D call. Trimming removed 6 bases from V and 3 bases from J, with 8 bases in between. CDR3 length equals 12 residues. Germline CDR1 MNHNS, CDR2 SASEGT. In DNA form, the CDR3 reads TGTGCCAGCAGCATGCGCTACACTGAAGCTTTCTTT. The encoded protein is CASSMRYTEAFF.

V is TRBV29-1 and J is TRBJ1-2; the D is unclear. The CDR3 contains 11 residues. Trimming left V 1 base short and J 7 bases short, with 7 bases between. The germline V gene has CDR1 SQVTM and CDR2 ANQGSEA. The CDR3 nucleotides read TGCAGCGTTGAAGTGGTGGCTGGCTACACCTTC. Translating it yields CSVEVVAGYTF.

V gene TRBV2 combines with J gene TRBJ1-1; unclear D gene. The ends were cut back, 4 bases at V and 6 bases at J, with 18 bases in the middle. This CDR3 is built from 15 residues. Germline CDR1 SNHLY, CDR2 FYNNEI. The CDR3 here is CASSANGGSNSEAFF. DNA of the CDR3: TGTGCCAGCAGTGCTAACGGTGGGTCCAACTCTGAAGCTTTCTTT.

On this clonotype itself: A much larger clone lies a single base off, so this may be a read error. The CDR3 loop is CASSPSGQENQYF. CDR3 sequence (DNA): TGTGCCAGCAGCCCTAGCGGCCAAGAGAACCAGTACTTC. The V gene is TRBV11-1, the J gene TRBJ2-5, with 7 bases aligning to TRBD2. The CDR3 runs to 13 residues. In germline, CDR1 is SGHAT, CDR2 FQDESV (reference sequence).

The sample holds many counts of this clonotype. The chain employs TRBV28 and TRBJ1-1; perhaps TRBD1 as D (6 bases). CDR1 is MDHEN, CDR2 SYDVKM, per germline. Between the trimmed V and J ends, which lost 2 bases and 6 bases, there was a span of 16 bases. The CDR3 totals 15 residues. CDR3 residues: CASSLGATGLPEAFF. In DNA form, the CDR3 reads TGTGCCAGCAGTTTAGGGGCAACAGGGCTCCCTGAAGCTTTCTTT.

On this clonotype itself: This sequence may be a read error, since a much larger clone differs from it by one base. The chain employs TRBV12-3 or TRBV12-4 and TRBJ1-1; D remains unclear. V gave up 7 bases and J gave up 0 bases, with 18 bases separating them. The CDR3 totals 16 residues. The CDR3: CASTPKAGTMNTEAFF. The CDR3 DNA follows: TGTGCCAGCACCCCCAAGGCCGGTACTATGAACACTGAAGCTTTCTTT.

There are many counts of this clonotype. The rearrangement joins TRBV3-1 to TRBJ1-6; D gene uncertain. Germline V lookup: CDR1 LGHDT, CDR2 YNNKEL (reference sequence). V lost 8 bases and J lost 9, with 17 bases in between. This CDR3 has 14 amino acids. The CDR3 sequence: CASRPDVYGSPLHF. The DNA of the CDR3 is TGTGCCAGCCGCCCAGATGTTTACGGTTCACCCCTCCACTTT.

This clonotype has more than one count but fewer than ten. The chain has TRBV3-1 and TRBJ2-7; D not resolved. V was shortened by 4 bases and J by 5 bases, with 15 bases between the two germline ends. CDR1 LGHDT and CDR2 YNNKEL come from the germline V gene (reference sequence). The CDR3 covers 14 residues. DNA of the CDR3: TGTGCCAGCAGCCCCGGGCTAACCTACCACGAGCAGTACTTC. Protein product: CASSPGLTYHEQYF.

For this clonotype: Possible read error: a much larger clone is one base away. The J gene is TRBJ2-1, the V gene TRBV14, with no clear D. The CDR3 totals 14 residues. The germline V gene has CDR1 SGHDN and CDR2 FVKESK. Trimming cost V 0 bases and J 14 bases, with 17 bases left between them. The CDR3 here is CASSQEGAPSLKFF. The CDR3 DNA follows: TGTGCCAGCAGCCAAGAAGGCGCCCCATCGTTGAAGTTCTTC.

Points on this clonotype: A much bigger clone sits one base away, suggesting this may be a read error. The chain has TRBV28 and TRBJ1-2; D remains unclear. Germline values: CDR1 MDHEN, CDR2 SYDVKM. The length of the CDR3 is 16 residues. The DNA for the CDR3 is TGTGCCAGAAGTTCCCTCGACTATCGTTCTGGCGGTGGCTACACCTTC. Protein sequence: CARSSLDYRSGGGYTF.

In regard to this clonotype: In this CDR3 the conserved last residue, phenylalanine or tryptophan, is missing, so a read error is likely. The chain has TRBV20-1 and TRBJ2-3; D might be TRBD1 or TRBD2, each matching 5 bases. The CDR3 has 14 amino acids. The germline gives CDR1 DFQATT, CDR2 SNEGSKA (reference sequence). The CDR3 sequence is CSARGGPNTYTQYS. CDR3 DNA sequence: TGCAGTGCTAGAGGGGGACCGAACACATATACGCAGTATTCT.

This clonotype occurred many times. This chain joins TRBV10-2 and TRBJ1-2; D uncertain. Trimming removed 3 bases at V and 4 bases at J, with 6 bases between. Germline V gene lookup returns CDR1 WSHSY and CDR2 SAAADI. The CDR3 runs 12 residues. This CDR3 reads CASSDVGYGYTF. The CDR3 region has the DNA TGCGCCAGCAGTGATGTGGGCTATGGCTACACCTTC.

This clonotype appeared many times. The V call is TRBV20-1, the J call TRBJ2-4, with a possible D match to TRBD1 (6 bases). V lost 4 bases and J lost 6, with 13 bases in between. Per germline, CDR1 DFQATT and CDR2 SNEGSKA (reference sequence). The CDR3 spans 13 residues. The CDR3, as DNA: TGCAGTGCTACTAGTGAAGGGGGAAACATTCAGTACTTC. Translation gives CSATSEGGNIQYF.

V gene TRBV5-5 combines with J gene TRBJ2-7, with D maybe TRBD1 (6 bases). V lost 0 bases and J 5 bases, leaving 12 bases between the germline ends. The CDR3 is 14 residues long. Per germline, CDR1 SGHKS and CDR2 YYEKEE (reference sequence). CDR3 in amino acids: CASSLAQGLHEQYF. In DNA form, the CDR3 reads TGTGCCAGCAGCTTGGCTCAGGGGTTACACGAGCAGTACTTC.